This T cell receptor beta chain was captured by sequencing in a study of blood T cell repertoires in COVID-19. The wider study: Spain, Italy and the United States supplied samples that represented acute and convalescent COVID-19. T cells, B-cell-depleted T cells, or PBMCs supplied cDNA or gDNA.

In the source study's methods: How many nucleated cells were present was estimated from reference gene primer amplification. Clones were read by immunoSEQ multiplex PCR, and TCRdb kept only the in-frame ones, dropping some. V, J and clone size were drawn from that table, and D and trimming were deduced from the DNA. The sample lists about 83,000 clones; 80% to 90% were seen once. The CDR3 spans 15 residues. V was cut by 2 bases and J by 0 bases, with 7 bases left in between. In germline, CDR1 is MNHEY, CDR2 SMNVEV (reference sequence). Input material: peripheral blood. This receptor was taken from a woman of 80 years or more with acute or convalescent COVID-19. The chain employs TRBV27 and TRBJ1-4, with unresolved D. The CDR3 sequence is CASSLRGTTNEKLFF. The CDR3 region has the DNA TGTGCCAGCAGTTTAAGAGGAACAACTAATGAAAAACTGTTTTTT.